This TCR beta chain emerged from a study of circulating CD8 cells and anti-PD-1 response in melanoma. Points from the study as a whole: Diversity ranked highest in DNEG and lowest in TIGIT subsets. At M1, fewer than 8% of TRB clonotypes appeared in multiple subsets.

CDR1 KGHDR and CDR2 SFDVKD come from the germline V gene. The V and J ends lost 7 bases and 5 bases respectively, with 7 bases between them. CDR3 length: 11 residues. From live CD3+CD8+TCRalphabeta+ cells, four PD-1 and/or TIGIT subsets were sorted. By share of the sample, this clonotype is medium-sized. The antigen remains unidentified. The QIAseq Immune Repertoire TCR panel built the libraries from around 15 ng of total RNA. TCRdb re-analysed the reads in MiXCR, keeping a single row per CDR3 protein. The table shows 270 or so distinct CDR3 sequences, with under 15% occurring only once. The source of this sequence is a human donor with melanoma. The specimen comprised CD8+ T cells from PBMCs, sampled at baseline or after one month of anti-PD-1 therapy (not recorded which). The V gene is TRBV24-1, the J gene TRBJ2-5, with D maybe TRBD1 (6 bases). The CDR3 region has the DNA TGTGCCACCAGCGACAGGGAGACCCAGTACTTC. Translated, it gives CATSDRETQYF.